The next 26 T cell receptor beta chains were all read from a single sample in a study of blood T cell repertoires in COVID-19. Clones were sequenced by immunoSEQ multiplex PCR, and TCRdb holds only the in-frame ones, with some missing. The table has fewer than 250,000 clones, 80% to 90% seen once. Input material: peripheral blood. The receptors stem from a woman aged 70-85 years with acute or convalescent COVID-19.

CDR3 protein: CASSLGPSSYNEQFF. CDR3 DNA sequence: TGCGCCAGCAGCTTGGGTCCTAGCTCCTACAATGAGCAGTTCTTC. The rearrangement joins TRBV5-1 to TRBJ2-1; D is unclear. V lost 0 bases and J lost 0, with 7 bases in between. Germline V gene data show CDR1 as SGHRS and CDR2 as YFSETQ. The CDR3 consists of 15 residues.

To note about this clone: At one of its ends the junction is not consistent with the germline gene, which may arise from a read error. The chain has TRBV3-1 (or the pseudogene TRBV3-2) and TRBJ2-1; TRBD2 aligns across 10 bases. Germline V lookup: CDR1 LGHDT, CDR2 YNNKEL (reference sequence). CDR3 size: 15 residues. Here the CDR3 reads CVSSHPAGGSNEQFF. The CDR3 nucleotides are TGTGTCAGCAGCCACCCAGCGGGGGGGAGTAATGAGCAGTTCTTC.

V and J are TRBV5-1 and TRBJ1-5; D remains unclear. The CDR3 has 14 amino acids. Germline values: CDR1 SGHRS, CDR2 YFSETQ. The germline V and J ends were trimmed by 4 bases and 0 bases, with 8 bases remaining between them. CDR3 sequence reads: CASSPSPSNQPQHF. CDR3 DNA sequence: TGCGCCAGCAGCCCGAGCCCTAGCAATCAGCCCCAGCATTTT.

The V call is TRBV14, the J call TRBJ1-6; possible D gene TRBD1, 5 bases. The CDR3 contains 16 residues. Germline CDR1 and CDR2: SGHDN and FVKESK. V was trimmed by 4 bases and J by 7 bases, leaving 17 bases between them. The CDR3 reads CASSPGEGFGNSPLHF. In DNA form, the CDR3 reads TGTGCCAGCAGCCCCGGGGAGGGGTTTGGGAATTCACCCCTCCACTTT.

The chain has TRBV6-5 and TRBJ2-5, with D perhaps TRBD1 (5 bases). The CDR3 contains 12 residues. CDR1 is MNHEY, CDR2 SVGAGI, per germline. Trimming removed 6 bases from V and 0 bases from J, with 5 bases in between. The CDR3 region is CASRTDQETQYF. CDR3 sequence (DNA): TGTGCCAGCAGGACAGACCAAGAGACCCAGTACTTC.

The chain is built from TRBV5-1 and TRBJ1-3; the D is unclear. CDR1 and CDR2 (germline): SGHRS, YFSETQ. This CDR3 has 13 amino acids. Trimming stripped 4 bases from V and 1 base from J, with 6 bases between. The CDR3 region has the DNA TGCGCCAGCAGCGCTAGTTCTGGAAACACCATATATTTT. The encoded protein is CASSASSGNTIYF.

CDR3 coding DNA: TGTGCCAGCAGTTTAGGCAGGGGCGAAAAACTGTTTTTT. This translates into CASSLGRGEKLFF. V is TRBV12-3 or TRBV12-4 and J is TRBJ1-4; D perhaps matches TRBD1 (6 bases). V lost 1 base and J 8 bases, leaving 8 bases between the germline ends. The CDR3 consists of 13 residues.

V usage is TRBV6-2 or TRBV6-3 and J usage is TRBJ2-7; a possible D gene is TRBD2 (6 bases). The length of the CDR3 is 14 residues. Trimming took off 6 bases at V and 2 bases at J, with 14 bases between the two ends. Germline values: CDR1 MNHEY, CDR2 SVGEGT. The CDR3 loop reads CASSLWRAPYEQYF. The CDR3 DNA is TGTGCCAGCAGCCTCTGGAGGGCCCCCTACGAGCAGTACTTC.

The chain uses TRBV19 and TRBJ1-5; a weak D match, TRBD1 (6 bases). This CDR3 region has 16 residues. From germline, CDR1 is LNHDA and CDR2 SQIVND (reference sequence). V shed 3 bases and J shed 3 bases, with 15 bases lying between them. This CDR3 is CASSMVDRGYNQPQHF. In DNA form, the CDR3 reads TGTGCCAGTAGTATGGTGGACAGAGGATACAATCAGCCCCAGCATTTT.

The rearrangement joins TRBV4-2 to TRBJ2-5, with 10 bases matching TRBD2. The J segment lost 1 base and the V segment lost 3 bases, leaving 5 bases of the junction unmatched. The CDR3 spans 16 residues. Germline loops: CDR1 LGHNA, CDR2 YNFKEQ. The CDR3 nucleotides are TGTGCCAGCAGCCAGTTCGGGACTAGCGCCCAAGAGACCCAGTACTTC. It encodes CASSQFGTSAQETQYF.

The chain combines TRBV11-2 with TRBJ1-2, with D unresolved. Germline loops: CDR1 SGHAT, CDR2 FQNNGV. Trimming removed 5 bases from V and 4 bases from J, with 14 bases in between. The CDR3 extends over 14 amino acids. Here the CDR3 reads CASSVVRYSYGYTF. For the CDR3, the DNA is TGTGCCAGCAGCGTGGTCAGGTATTCCTATGGCTACACCTTC.

The chain uses TRBV11-2 and TRBJ2-7; the D gene is possibly TRBD1 (6 bases). Germline V lookup: CDR1 SGHAT, CDR2 FQNNGV. The germline V and J ends were trimmed by 5 bases and 2 bases, with 10 bases remaining between them. The CDR3 is 13 residues long. CDR3 in amino acids: CASSTRGTYEQYF. In nucleotides, the CDR3 is TGTGCCAGCAGCACAAGGGGGACCTACGAGCAGTACTTC.

CDR3 in amino acids: CASSEKGDRHYEQYF. The CDR3 coding sequence is TGTGCCAGCAGTGAGAAGGGGGACAGGCACTACGAGCAGTACTTC. The chain employs TRBV2 and TRBJ2-7; TRBD1 agrees at 8 bases. Germline values: CDR1 SNHLY, CDR2 FYNNEI. V shed 3 bases and J 3 bases; nucleotides not matched to a gene: 7. This CDR3 is built from 15 residues. Filled out from reference TRBV2 and TRBJ2-7, the complete variable domain reads EPEVTQTPSHQVTQMGQEVILRCVPISNHLYFYWYRQILGQKVEFLVSFYNNEISEKSEIFDDQFSVERPDGSNFTLKIRSTKLEDSAMYFCASSEKGDRHYEQYFGPGTRLTVT.

This clone occurred a few times. The genes are TRBV24-1 and TRBJ1-5, with 8 bases identical to TRBD1. Germline loops: CDR1 KGHDR, CDR2 SFDVKD. The length of the CDR3 is 16 residues. Trimming at V came to 4 bases and at J to 8 bases, leaving 12 bases not matched to a gene. The CDR3 loop is CATSDSRTGPRKPQHF. CDR3 DNA sequence: TGTGCCACCAGTGACTCCCGGACAGGGCCACGTAAGCCCCAGCATTTT.

The V gene is TRBV3-1 (or the pseudogene TRBV3-2), the J gene TRBJ2-7, with 14 bases lining up with TRBD2. The CDR3 totals 15 residues. With V trimmed by 3 bases and J by 7 bases, 5 bases remained unmatched. CDR1 and CDR2 (germline): LGHDT, YNNKEL (reference sequence). The CDR3 reads CASSHGTSGRGEQYF. CDR3 bases: TGTGCCAGCAGCCACGGGACTAGCGGGAGAGGAGAGCAGTACTTC.

The CDR3 spells CASSSQRSNQETQYF. CDR3 bases: TGTGCCAGCAGCTCACAGCGGAGCAACCAAGAGACCCAGTACTTC. J is TRBJ2-5 and V is TRBV7-2; a possible D gene is TRBD2 (5 bases). The CDR3 has 15 residues. Per germline, CDR1 SGHTA and CDR2 FQGNSA. The germline V and J ends were trimmed by 4 bases and 0 bases, with 12 bases remaining between them.

This chain joins TRBV7-2 and TRBJ2-3; 10 nucleotides align to TRBD2. With 4 bases clipped from V and 5 bases from J, the junction kept 9 bases outside the gene matches. This CDR3 contains 16 residues. Germline V gives CDR1 SGHTA, CDR2 FQGNSA. The CDR3 nucleotides read TGTGCCAGCAGCTACGGGATGGGACTAGCGAGAGATACGCAGTATTTT. Amino acid sequence: CASSYGMGLARDTQYF.

In the case of this clone: Other DNA sequences in the sample encode the same CDR3. V is TRBV7-9 and J is TRBJ2-3, with D possibly TRBD2 on 5 matching bases. Trimming cost V 1 base and J 2 bases, with 7 bases left between them. Germline V lookup: CDR1 SEHNR, CDR2 FQNEAQ (reference sequence). The CDR3 consists of 14 residues. In nucleotides, the CDR3 is TGTGCCAGCAGCTTAGGGCTAGCCACAGATACGCAGTATTTT. The encoded protein is CASSLGLATDTQYF.

The chain has TRBV12-5 and TRBJ1-1, with a tentative D call TRBD1 (5 bases). V gave up 3 bases and J gave up 4 bases, with 9 bases separating them. CDR1 and CDR2 from the germline V gene are LGHNT and FRNRAP. The CDR3 loop spans 13 amino acids. CDR3 region: CASGLGVLTEAFF. As DNA, the CDR3 is TGTGCTAGTGGTTTAGGGGTCCTCACTGAAGCTTTCTTT.

This clone occurred a few times. The rearrangement uses TRBV27 and TRBJ2-3; 9 nucleotides match TRBD2. The CDR3 totals 14 residues. Germline lookup yields CDR1 MNHEY and CDR2 SMNVEV (reference sequence). Losses at the gene ends were 5 bases for V and 7 bases for J; bases not matched to a gene: 7. The CDR3 region is CASSSSGGLYTQYF. CDR3 nucleotide sequence: TGTGCCAGCAGTAGTAGCGGGGGATTGTATACGCAGTATTTT.

The chain links TRBV19 to TRBJ2-1; TRBD2 matches 7 bases. V lost 5 bases to trimming and J lost 7 bases; unmatched junction nucleotides: 14. The length of the CDR3 is 16 residues. Germline V gives CDR1 LNHDA, CDR2 SQIVND (reference sequence). CDR3 protein: CASSQRGVLNSNEQFF. The CDR3 DNA sequence: TGTGCCAGTAGTCAGCGGGGCGTCCTCAATTCGAATGAGCAGTTCTTC.

The chain employs TRBV5-1 and TRBJ1-2; 9 nucleotides match TRBD1. This CDR3 is 17 amino acids long. V was clipped by 4 bases and J by 0 bases; unmatched bases: 10. CDR1 and CDR2 from the germline V gene are SGHRS and YFSETQ. The CDR3 spells CASSLTWTGEANYGYTF. The CDR3 nucleotides read TGCGCCAGCAGCCTGACTTGGACAGGGGAAGCTAACTATGGCTACACCTTC.

The J gene is TRBJ2-2, the V gene TRBV6-5; TRBD2 might be the D (5 bases). There are 14 residues in the CDR3. Germline V CDR1 and CDR2: MNHEY, SVGAGI. V gave up 2 bases and J gave up 5 bases, with 9 bases separating them. The CDR3 reads CASSYAGRTGELFF. In DNA form, the CDR3 reads TGTGCCAGCAGTTACGCGGGCCGGACCGGGGAGCTGTTTTTT.

The chain carries TRBV12-3 or TRBV12-4 and TRBJ2-7, with D possibly being TRBD1 (6 bases). The V gene lost 5 bases and the J gene lost 3 bases, with 11 bases spanning the gap. The CDR3 sequence is 13 residues long. In DNA, the CDR3 is TGTGCCAGCAGTAGACAGGCGGACTACGAGCAGTACTTC. As protein: CASSRQADYEQYF.

This chain uses TRBV7-9 with TRBJ2-5, with D perhaps TRBD2 (5 bases). The CDR3 spans 15 residues. V dropped 2 bases and J dropped 7 bases, with 17 bases sitting between them. The germline CDR1 and CDR2 sequences are SEHNR and FQNEAQ (reference sequence). In DNA form, the CDR3 reads TGTGCCAGCAGCTTACTACGGAATGAGGGCAGGACCCAGTACTTC. It yields the protein CASSLLRNEGRTQYF.

The table lists this clone with a count of one. The V and J genes are TRBV5-1 and TRBJ1-2, with D unresolved. Trimming took off 1 base at V and 0 bases at J, with 4 bases between the two ends. The germline V gene encodes CDR1 SGHRS and CDR2 YFSETQ. The CDR3 has 13 amino acids. The CDR3 DNA reads TGCGCCAGCAGCTTGAGCGCTAACTATGGCTACACCTTC. As protein: CASSLSANYGYTF.